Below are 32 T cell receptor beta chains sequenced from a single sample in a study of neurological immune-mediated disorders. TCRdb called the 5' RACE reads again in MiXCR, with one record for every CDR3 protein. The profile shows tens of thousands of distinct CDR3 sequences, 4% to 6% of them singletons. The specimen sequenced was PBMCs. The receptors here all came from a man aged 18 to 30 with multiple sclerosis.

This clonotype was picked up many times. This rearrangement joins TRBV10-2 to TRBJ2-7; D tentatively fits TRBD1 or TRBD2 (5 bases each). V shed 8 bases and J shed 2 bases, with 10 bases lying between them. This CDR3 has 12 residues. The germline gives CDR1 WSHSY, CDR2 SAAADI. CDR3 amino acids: CASGDGAYEQYF. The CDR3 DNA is TGCGCCAGCGGGGACGGGGCCTACGAGCAGTACTTC.

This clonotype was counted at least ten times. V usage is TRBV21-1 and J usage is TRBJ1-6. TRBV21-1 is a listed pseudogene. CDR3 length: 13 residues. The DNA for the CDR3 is TGTGCCAGCAGCAAAGAATCGACCAGTTCCCTCAACTTT. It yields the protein CASSKESTSSLNF.

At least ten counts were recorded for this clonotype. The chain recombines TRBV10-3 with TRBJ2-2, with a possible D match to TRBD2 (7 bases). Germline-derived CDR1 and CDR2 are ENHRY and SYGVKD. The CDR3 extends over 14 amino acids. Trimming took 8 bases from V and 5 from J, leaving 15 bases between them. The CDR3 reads CAIRGAEGTGELFF. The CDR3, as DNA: TGTGCCATCCGGGGGGCGGAAGGAACCGGGGAGCTGTTTTTT.

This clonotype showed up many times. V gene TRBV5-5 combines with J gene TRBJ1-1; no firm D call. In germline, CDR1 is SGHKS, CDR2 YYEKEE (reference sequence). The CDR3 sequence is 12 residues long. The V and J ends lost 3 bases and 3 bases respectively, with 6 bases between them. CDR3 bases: TGTGCCAGCAGCTACTTTGACACTGAAGCTTTCTTT. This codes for CASSYFDTEAFF.

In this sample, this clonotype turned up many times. The CDR3 DNA is TGTGCCAGCAGTTTCATTTTCGACTCTGGGGCCAACGTCCTGACTTTC. This encodes CASSFIFDSGANVLTF. V gene TRBV12-3 or TRBV12-4 combines with J gene TRBJ2-6; D gene uncertain. The V and J ends lost 3 bases and 0 bases respectively, with 9 bases between them. This CDR3 has 16 amino acids.

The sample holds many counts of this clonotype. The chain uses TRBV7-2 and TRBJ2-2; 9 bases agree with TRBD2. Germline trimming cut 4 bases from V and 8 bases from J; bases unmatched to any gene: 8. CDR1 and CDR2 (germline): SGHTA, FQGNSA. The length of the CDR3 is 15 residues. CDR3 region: CASSYRSGGRGELFF. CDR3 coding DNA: TGTGCCAGCAGCTACCGTAGCGGGGGCCGGGGGGAGCTGTTTTTT. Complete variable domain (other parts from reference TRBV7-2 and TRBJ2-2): GAGVSQSPSNKVTEKGKDVELRCDPISGHTALYWYRQSLGQGLEFLIYFQGNSAPDKSGLPSDRFSAERTGGSVSTLTIQRTQQEDSAVYLCASSYRSGGRGELFFGEGSRLTVL.

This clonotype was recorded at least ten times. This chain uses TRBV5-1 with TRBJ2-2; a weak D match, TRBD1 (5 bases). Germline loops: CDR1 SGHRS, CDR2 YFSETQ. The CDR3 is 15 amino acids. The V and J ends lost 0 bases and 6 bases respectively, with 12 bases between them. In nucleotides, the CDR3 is TGCGCCAGCAGCTTGGGTCAAGGGGCGGCCGGGGAGCTGTTTTTT. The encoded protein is CASSLGQGAAGELFF.

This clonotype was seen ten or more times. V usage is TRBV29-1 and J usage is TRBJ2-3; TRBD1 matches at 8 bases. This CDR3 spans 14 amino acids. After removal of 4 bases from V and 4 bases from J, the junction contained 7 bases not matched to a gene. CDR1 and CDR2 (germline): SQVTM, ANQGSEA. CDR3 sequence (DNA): TGCAGCGTTGCCTGGACAGGGAGTTCAGATACGCAGTATTTT. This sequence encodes CSVAWTGSSDTQYF.

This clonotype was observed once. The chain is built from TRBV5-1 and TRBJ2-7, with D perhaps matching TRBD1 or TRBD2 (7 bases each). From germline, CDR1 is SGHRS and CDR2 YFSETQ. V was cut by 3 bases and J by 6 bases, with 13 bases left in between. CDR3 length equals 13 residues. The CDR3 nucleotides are TGCGCCAGCAGCTGGGAGGGGGCCCGCGAGCAGTACTTC. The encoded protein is CASSWEGAREQYF. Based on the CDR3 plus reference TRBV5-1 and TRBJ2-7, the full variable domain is KAGVTQTPRYLIKTRGQQVTLSCSPISGHRSVSWYQQTPGQGLQFLFEYFSETQRNKGNFPGRFSGRQFSNSRSEMNVSTLELGDSALYLCASSWEGAREQYFGPGTRLTVT.

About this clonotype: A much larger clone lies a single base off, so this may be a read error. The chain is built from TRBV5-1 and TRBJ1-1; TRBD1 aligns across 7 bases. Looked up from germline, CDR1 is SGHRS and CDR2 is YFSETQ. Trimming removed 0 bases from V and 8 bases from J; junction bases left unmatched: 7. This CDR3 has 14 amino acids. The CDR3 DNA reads TGCGCCAGCAGCTTGGCCACAGGGGCCCTGGAAGCTTTCTTT. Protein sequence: CASSLATGALEAFF. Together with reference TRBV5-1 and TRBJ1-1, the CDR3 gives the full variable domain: KAGVTQTPRYLIKTRGQQVTLSCSPISGHRSVSWYQQTPGQGLQFLFEYFSETQRNKGNFPGRFSGRQFSNSRSEMNVSTLELGDSALYLCASSLATGALEAFFGQGTRLTVV.

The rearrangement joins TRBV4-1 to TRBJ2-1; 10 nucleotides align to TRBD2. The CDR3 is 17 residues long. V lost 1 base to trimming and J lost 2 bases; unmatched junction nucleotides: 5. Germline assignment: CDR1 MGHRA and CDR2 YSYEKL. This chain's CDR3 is CASSQGGTSVPYNEQFF. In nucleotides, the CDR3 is TGCGCCAGCAGCCAAGGTGGGACTAGCGTCCCCTACAATGAGCAGTTCTTC.

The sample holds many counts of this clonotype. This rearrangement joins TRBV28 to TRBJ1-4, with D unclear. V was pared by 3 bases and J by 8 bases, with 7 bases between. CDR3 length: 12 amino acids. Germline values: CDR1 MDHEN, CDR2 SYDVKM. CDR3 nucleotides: TGTGCCAGCAGTTTGGTCGGCGAAAAACTGTTTTTT. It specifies CASSLVGEKLFF. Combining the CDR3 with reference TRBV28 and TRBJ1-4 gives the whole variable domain DVKVTQSSRYLVKRTGEKVFLECVQDMDHENMFWYRQDPGLGLRLIYFSYDVKMKEKGDIPEGYSVSREKKERFSLILESASTNQTSMYLCASSLVGEKLFFGSGTQLSVL.

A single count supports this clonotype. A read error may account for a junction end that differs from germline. CDR3 DNA: TGCAGTGTTAGAATGGCAGGGGAAGGTCAGCCCCAGAATTTT. It translates to CSVRMAGEGQPQNF. The chain is built from TRBV20-1 and TRBJ1-5; TRBD1 is a possible D gene (6 bases). CDR1 and CDR2 from the germline V gene are DFQATT and SNEGSKA (reference sequence). This CDR3 is 14 amino acids long.

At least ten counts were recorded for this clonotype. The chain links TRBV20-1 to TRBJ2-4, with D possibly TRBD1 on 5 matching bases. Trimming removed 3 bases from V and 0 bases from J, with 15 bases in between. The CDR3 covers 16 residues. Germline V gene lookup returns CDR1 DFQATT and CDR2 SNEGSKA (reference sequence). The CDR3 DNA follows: TGCAGTGCTAGGGTAGACAGACTCTTAGCCAAAAACATTCAGTACTTC. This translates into CSARVDRLLAKNIQYF.

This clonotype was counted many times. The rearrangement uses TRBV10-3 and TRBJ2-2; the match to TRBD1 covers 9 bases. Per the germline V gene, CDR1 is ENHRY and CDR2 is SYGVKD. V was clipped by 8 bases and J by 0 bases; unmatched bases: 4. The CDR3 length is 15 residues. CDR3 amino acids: CAIRTGESNTGELFF. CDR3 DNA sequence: TGTGCCATCCGGACAGGGGAATCGAACACCGGGGAGCTGTTTTTT.

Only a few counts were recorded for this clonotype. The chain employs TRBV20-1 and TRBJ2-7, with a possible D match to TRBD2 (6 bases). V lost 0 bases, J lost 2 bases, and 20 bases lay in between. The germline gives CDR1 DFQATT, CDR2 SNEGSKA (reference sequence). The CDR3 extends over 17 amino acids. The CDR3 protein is CSARDTGDLTDPYEQYF. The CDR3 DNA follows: TGCAGTGCTAGAGACACGGGGGACCTGACAGACCCCTACGAGCAGTACTTC.

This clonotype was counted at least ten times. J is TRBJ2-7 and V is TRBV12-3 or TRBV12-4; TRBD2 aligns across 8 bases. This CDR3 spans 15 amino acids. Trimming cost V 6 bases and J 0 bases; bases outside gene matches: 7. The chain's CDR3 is CASSSISGVSYEQYF. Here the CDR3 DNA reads TGTGCCAGCAGCAGCATTAGCGGGGTCTCCTACGAGCAGTACTTC.

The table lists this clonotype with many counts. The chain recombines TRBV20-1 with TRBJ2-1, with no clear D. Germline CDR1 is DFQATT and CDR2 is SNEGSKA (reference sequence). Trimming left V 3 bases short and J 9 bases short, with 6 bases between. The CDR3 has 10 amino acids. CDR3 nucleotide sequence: TGCAGTGCTAGGGGTACTGAGCAGTTCTTC. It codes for CSARGTEQFF.

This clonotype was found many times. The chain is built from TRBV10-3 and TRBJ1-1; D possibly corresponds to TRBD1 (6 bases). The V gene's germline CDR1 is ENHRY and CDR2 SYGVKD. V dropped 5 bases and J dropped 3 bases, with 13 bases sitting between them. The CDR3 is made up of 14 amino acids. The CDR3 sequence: CAISIKGGDTEAFF. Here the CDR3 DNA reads TGTGCCATCAGTATTAAAGGGGGTGACACTGAAGCTTTCTTT.

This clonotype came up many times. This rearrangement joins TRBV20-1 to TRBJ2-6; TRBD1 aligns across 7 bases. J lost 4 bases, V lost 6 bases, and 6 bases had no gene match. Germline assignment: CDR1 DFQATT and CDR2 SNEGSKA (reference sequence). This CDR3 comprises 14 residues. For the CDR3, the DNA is TGCAGTGCGGAAGGGGGCTCCGGGGCCAACGTCCTGACTTTC. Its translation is CSAEGGSGANVLTF.

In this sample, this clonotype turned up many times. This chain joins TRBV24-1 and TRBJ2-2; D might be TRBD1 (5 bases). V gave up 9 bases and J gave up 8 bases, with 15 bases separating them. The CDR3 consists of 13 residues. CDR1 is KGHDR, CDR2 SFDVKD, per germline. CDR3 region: CATEGKGSGELFF. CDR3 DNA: TGTGCCACCGAAGGAAAGGGGTCGGGGGAGCTGTTTTTT.

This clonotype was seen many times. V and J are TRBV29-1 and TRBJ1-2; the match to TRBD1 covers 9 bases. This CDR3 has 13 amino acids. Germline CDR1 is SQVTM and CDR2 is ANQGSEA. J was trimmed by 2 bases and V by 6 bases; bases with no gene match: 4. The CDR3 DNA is TGCAGCGTGTCACAGGGGGCGAACTATGGCTACACCTTC. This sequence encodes CSVSQGANYGYTF.

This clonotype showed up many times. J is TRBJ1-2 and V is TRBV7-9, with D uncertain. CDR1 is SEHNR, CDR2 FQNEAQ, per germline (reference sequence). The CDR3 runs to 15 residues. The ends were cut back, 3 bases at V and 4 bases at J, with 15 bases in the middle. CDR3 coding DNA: TGTGCCAGCAGCTTGTCAGTGGGGATCGGCTATGGCTACACCTTC. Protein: CASSLSVGIGYGYTF.

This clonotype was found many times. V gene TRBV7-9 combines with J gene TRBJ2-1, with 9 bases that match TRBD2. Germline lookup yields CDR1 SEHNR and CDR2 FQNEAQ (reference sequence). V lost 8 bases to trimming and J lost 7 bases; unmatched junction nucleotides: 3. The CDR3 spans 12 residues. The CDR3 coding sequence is TGTGCCAGCGTCAGCGGGGGGAATGAGCAGTTCTTC. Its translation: CASVSGGNEQFF.

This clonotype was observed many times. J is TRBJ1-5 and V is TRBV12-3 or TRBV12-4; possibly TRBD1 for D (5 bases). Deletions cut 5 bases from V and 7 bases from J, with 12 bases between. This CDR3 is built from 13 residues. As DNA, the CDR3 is TGTGCCAGCAGTCAGGGTTTTAACCAGCCCCAGCATTTT. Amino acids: CASSQGFNQPQHF.

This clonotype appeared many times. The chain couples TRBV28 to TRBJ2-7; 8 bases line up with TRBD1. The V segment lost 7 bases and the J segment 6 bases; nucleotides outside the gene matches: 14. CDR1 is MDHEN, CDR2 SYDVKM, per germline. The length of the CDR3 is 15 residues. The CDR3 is CASNRRTGMFSEQYF. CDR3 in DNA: TGTGCCAGCAACCGCCGGACAGGGATGTTTAGCGAGCAGTACTTC.

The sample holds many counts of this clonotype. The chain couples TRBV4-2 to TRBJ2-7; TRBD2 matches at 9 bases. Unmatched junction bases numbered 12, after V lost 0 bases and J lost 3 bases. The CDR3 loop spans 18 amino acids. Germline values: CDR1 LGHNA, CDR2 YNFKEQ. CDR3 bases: TGTGCCAGCAGCCAAGAGGTGGTGTGGGCTAGCGGGGTCTACGAGCAGTACTTC. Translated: CASSQEVVWASGVYEQYF.

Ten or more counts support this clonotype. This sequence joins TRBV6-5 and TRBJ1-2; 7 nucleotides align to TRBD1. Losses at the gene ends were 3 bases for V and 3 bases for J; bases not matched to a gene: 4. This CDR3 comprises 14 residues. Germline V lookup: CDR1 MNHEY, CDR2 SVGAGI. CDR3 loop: CASSYGTAYYGYTF. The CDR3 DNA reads TGTGCCAGCAGTTATGGGACAGCTTACTATGGCTACACCTTC.

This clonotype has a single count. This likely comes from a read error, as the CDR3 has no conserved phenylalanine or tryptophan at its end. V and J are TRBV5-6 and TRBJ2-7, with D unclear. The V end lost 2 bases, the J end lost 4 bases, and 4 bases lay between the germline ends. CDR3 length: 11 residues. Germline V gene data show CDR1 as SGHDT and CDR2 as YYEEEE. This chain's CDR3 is CASSFNYEQYN. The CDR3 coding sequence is TGTGCCAGCAGCTTCAATTACGAGCAGTACAAC.

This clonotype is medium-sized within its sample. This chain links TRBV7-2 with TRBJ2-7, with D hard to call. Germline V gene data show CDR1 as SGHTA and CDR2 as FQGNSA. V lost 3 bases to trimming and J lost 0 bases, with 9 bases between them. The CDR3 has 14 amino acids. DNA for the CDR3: TGTGCCAGCAGCTTCGGCGGCGGCTCCTACGAGCAGTACTTC. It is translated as CASSFGGGSYEQYF.

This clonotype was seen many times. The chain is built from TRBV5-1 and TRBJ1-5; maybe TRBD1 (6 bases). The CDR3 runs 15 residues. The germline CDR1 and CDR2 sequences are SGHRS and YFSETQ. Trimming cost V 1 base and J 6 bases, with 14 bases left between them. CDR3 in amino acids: CASSLFAGAAQPQHF. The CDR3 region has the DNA TGCGCCAGCAGCTTGTTCGCAGGGGCAGCTCAGCCCCAGCATTTT.

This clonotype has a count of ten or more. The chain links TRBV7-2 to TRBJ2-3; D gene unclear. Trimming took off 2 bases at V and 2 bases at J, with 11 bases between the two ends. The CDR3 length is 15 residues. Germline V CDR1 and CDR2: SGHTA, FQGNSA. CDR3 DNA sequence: TGTGCCAGCAGCTTAAAGGGCAGGTACACAGATACGCAGTATTTT. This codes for CASSLKGRYTDTQYF.